A single sample is the source of the 10 T cell receptor beta chains below, sequenced in a study of T-cell memory formation after mild COVID-19. Using its own MiXCR run on the 5' RACE reads, TCRdb lists one record per CDR3 protein. The table shows approximately 430,000 distinct CDR3 sequences, with roughly a quarter occurring only once. The specimen sequenced was PBMCs or a T cell subset sorted from them (not recorded which). All receptors derive from an adult woman who had mild COVID-19 (a few samples of this study predate the infection). Cell type and time point are not known.

This clonotype was observed a few times. Written as DNA, the CDR3 is TGTGCCAGCAGGGACATGGACAGGATGCTCTTTTGGGATACGCAGTATTTT. Its protein product is CASRDMDRMLFWDTQYF. The chain joins TRBV2 to TRBJ2-3; 7 nucleotides agree with TRBD1. V lost 6 bases to trimming and J lost 6 bases; unmatched junction nucleotides: 18. The CDR3 has 17 residues. Germline CDR1 is SNHLY and CDR2 is FYNNEI. The full variable domain, completed using reference TRBV2 and TRBJ2-3, is EPEVTQTPSHQVTQMGQEVILRCVPISNHLYFYWYRQILGQKVEFLVSFYNNEISEKSEIFDDQFSVERPDGSNFTLKIRSTKLEDSAMYFCASRDMDRMLFWDTQYFGPGTRLTVL.

The genes are TRBV7-9 and TRBJ1-6, with a possible D match to TRBD1 (6 bases). The V end lost 4 bases, the J end lost 7 bases, and 20 bases lay between the germline ends. This CDR3 has 17 amino acids. The germline V gene has CDR1 SEHNR and CDR2 FQNEAQ (reference sequence). CDR3 nucleotide sequence: TGTGCCAGCAGCTCCGGTGCCCAGGACAGAAGAAATTCACCCCTCCACTTT. It encodes CASSSGAQDRRNSPLHF.

The chain employs TRBV5-1 and TRBJ2-1, with 10 nucleotides matching TRBD1. This CDR3 spans 14 amino acids. The V gene end was trimmed by 1 base and the J gene end by 6 bases; junction bases not matched to a gene: 1. Germline V gives CDR1 SGHRS, CDR2 YFSETQ. CDR3 coding DNA: TGCGCCAGCAGCTTGTGGACAGGGGGCAATGAGCAGTTCTTC. Encoded protein: CASSLWTGGNEQFF.

This clonotype was found a few times. The chain links TRBV4-2 to TRBJ2-3; TRBD1 matches at 7 bases. V lost 4 bases to trimming and J lost 3 bases; unmatched junction nucleotides: 7. Germline V lookup: CDR1 LGHNA, CDR2 YNFKEQ. This CDR3 spans 15 amino acids. In nucleotides, the CDR3 is TGTGCCAGCAGCCCCAGGGGGTCCCTTACAGATACGCAGTATTTT. Translating it yields CASSPRGSLTDTQYF.

The rearrangement links TRBV25-1 to TRBJ1-6; D is possibly TRBD1 (5 bases). V was clipped by 1 base and J by 2 bases, with 9 bases between them. The CDR3 is 16 amino acids. CDR1 is MGHDK, CDR2 SYGVNS, per germline. CDR3 sequence (DNA): TGTGCCAGCAGTGAATCCCGGGGCGCCTATAATTCACCCCTCCACTTT. This gives the protein CASSESRGAYNSPLHF. Full variable domain (remainder filled in from reference TRBV25-1 and TRBJ1-6): EADIYQTPRYLVIGTGKKITLECSQTMGHDKMYWYQQDPGMELHLIHYSYGVNSTEKGDLSSESTVSRIRTEHFPLTLESARPSHTSQYLCASSESRGAYNSPLHFGNGTRLTVT.

The chain carries TRBV14 and TRBJ2-7; D could derive from TRBD1 or TRBD2 (5 bases each). Per germline, CDR1 SGHDN and CDR2 FVKESK. V gave up 1 base and J gave up 3 bases, with 10 bases separating them. The CDR3 totals 14 residues. The CDR3 DNA sequence: TGTGCCAGCAGCCAAGGAATGGGGGTCTACGAGCAGTACTTC. This codes for CASSQGMGVYEQYF.

V is TRBV7-6 and J is TRBJ2-1; no reliable D call. The CDR3 sequence is 12 residues long. With 2 bases removed from V and 8 bases from J, the gap between germline ends came to 7 bases. Germline lookup yields CDR1 SGHVS and CDR2 FNYEAQ. The chain's CDR3 is CASSLRVDEQFF. The CDR3 region has the DNA TGTGCCAGCAGCTTAAGAGTCGATGAGCAGTTCTTC.

There are a few counts of this clonotype. V gene TRBV6-5 combines with J gene TRBJ1-2; TRBD1 is a possible D gene (6 bases). Trimming took off 6 bases at V and 7 bases at J, with 18 bases between the two ends. CDR1 and CDR2 from the germline V gene are MNHEY and SVGAGI. There are 14 residues in the CDR3. This CDR3 reads CASRVRGGASGYTF. The CDR3 DNA reads as TGTGCCAGCAGAGTCCGTGGGGGCGCGTCTGGCTACACCTTC.

This clonotype was counted only a few times. This chain joins TRBV20-1 and TRBJ2-7, with 9 bases that match TRBD1. Looked up from germline, CDR1 is DFQATT and CDR2 is SNEGSKA (reference sequence). The ends lost 1 base at V and 7 bases at J; junction bases unmatched: 8. This CDR3 spans 14 amino acids. This CDR3 is CSARVTGGSGEQYF. The CDR3 region has the DNA TGCAGTGCTAGAGTGACAGGGGGATCGGGGGAGCAGTACTTC.

This clonotype came up a few times. This chain connects TRBV20-1 to TRBJ2-3; 11 nucleotides agree with TRBD1. V was pared by 3 bases and J by 4 bases, with 0 bases of the junction left unmatched. This CDR3 has 13 residues. Germline V gene data show CDR1 as DFQATT and CDR2 as SNEGSKA (reference sequence). As DNA, the CDR3 is TGCAGTGCTAGGGACAGGGGGCCAGATACGCAGTATTTT. Its translation: CSARDRGPDTQYF.